These T cell receptor beta chains were read from a single sample in a study of vaccination and CD4 T cells after COVID-19. TCRdb fed the PCR reads into MiXCR, producing one record per CDR3 protein. Among 20,000 to 30,000 distinct CDR3 sequences listed, over 45% were seen once. Their antigen targets remain unknown. The specimen sequenced was CD4+ T cells from blood, cultured in vitro. The receptors come from a human donor who had recovered from COVID-19. The CDR3 runs from the conserved cysteine through the conserved F or W. The D gene is left open where the match is weak. Size is stated for part of the rows, as once, few or many counts, or as a class when the clone is expanded.

size: NA
J: TRBJ2-7
D: TRBD1
V: TRBV23-1
CDR3: CASSQSQRQGNEQYF
DNA: TGCGCCAGCAGTCAATCGCAGAGACAGGGGAACGAGCAGTACTTC

size: NA
J: TRBJ1-1
D: NA
V: TRBV6-1
CDR3: CASSHGNTEAFF
DNA: TGTGCCAGCAGTCACGGGAACACTGAAGCTTTCTTT

size: NA
J: TRBJ1-6
D: TRBD1
V: TRBV28
CDR3: CASSLAWTGGNSPLHF
DNA: TGTGCCAGCAGCCTAGCTTGGACAGGGGGCAATTCACCCCTCCACTTT

size: NA
J: TRBJ2-3
D: NA
V: TRBV12-3/TRBV12-4
CDR3: CASSQSGLFTDTQYF
DNA: TGTGCCAGCAGCCAATCGGGACTTTTCACAGATACGCAGTATTTT

size: NA
J: TRBJ2-7
D: TRBD2
V: TRBV7-8
CDR3: CASSSTGRAGEQYF
DNA: TGTGCCAGCAGCTCAACGGGGAGGGCGGGCGAGCAGTACTTC

size: NA
J: TRBJ1-2
D: NA
V: TRBV24-1
CDR3: CATSDLTTNYGYTF
DNA: TGTGCCACCAGTGATTTGACAACTAACTATGGCTACACCTTC

size: NA
J: TRBJ2-5
D: NA
V: TRBV19
CDR3: CASSISPTGSETQYF
DNA: TGTGCCAGTAGTATAAGTCCCACAGGGTCCGAGACCCAGTACTTC

size: NA
J: TRBJ2-7
D: NA
V: TRBV20-1
CDR3: CSARAGQSEQYF
DNA: TGCAGTGCTAGGGCAGGGCAAAGCGAGCAGTACTTC

size: NA
J: TRBJ2-5
D: NA
V: TRBV10-1
CDR3: CASSEAASQETQYF
DNA: TGCGCCAGCAGTGAAGCGGCCAGCCAAGAGACCCAGTACTTC

size: NA
J: TRBJ1-1
D: NA
V: TRBV28
CDR3: CASSSHTEAFF
DNA: TGTGCCAGCAGTAGCCACACTGAAGCTTTCTTT

size: few
J: TRBJ2-1
D: TRBD1
V: TRBV19
CDR3: CASSIKGGEQFF
DNA: TGTGCCAGTAGTATCAAAGGGGGCGAGCAGTTCTTC

size: NA
J: TRBJ1-6
D: NA
V: TRBV6-5
CDR3: CASSYWGGSPLHF
DNA: TGTGCCAGCAGTTACTGGGGAGGCTCACCCCTCCACTTT

size: NA
J: TRBJ2-2
D: NA
V: TRBV19
CDR3: CASSILGKGDTGELFF
DNA: TGTGCCAGTAGTATCTTGGGAAAGGGGGACACCGGGGAGCTGTTTTTT

size: NA
J: TRBJ1-2
D: NA
V: TRBV20-1
CDR3: CSAIRTESYGYTF
DNA: TGCAGTGCTATTAGGACAGAGAGCTATGGCTACACCTTC

size: NA
J: TRBJ2-1
D: TRBD2
V: TRBV27
CDR3: CASSRLAGGFNEQFF
DNA: TGTGCCAGCAGTAGGCTAGCGGGGGGTTTCAATGAGCAGTTCTTC

size: NA
J: TRBJ1-5
D: NA
V: TRBV24-1
CDR3: CATSASGRNQPQHF
DNA: TGTGCCACCAGTGCTTCTGGGCGCAATCAGCCCCAGCATTTT

size: NA
J: TRBJ2-1
D: NA
V: TRBV29-1
CDR3: CSVERSGGVRSYNEQFF
DNA: TGCAGCGTTGAAAGGTCGGGCGGGGTACGCTCCTACAATGAGCAGTTCTTC

size: NA
J: TRBJ2-2
D: TRBD2
V: TRBV10-1
CDR3: CASSAGTTETGELFF
DNA: TGCGCCAGCAGTGCCGGGACTACGGAAACCGGGGAGCTGTTTTTT

size: NA
J: TRBJ2-5
D: NA
V: TRBV19
CDR3: CASSMARGGGETQYF
DNA: TGTGCCAGTAGTATGGCCAGGGGTGGAGGAGAGACCCAGTACTTC

size: NA
J: TRBJ2-5
D: TRBD1
V: TRBV12-5
CDR3: CASGVPVRGRSGNRVETQYF
DNA: TGTGCTAGTGGTGTCCCGGTCAGGGGGCGGTCTGGGAACCGCGTAGAGACCCAGTACTTC

size: NA
J: TRBJ1-1
D: TRBD1
V: TRBV10-1
CDR3: CASSLRHRDRWTEAFF
DNA: TGCGCCAGCAGTCTGAGGCACCGGGACAGGTGGACTGAAGCTTTCTTT

size: NA
J: TRBJ1-2
D: TRBD1
V: TRBV23-1
CDR3: CASSPQGAHPYGYTF
DNA: TGCGCCAGCAGTCCCCAGGGGGCGCACCCCTATGGCTACACCTTC

size: few
J: TRBJ2-7
D: NA
V: TRBV6-5
CDR3: CASSYARDIAYEQYF
DNA: TGTGCCAGCAGTTACGCCCGGGACATAGCCTACGAGCAGTACTTC

size: NA
J: TRBJ1-1
D: NA
V: TRBV11-2
CDR3: CASSLPSGAGNTEAFF
DNA: TGTGCCAGCAGCTTACCCTCAGGGGCCGGCAACACTGAAGCTTTCTTT

size: NA
J: TRBJ2-2
D: TRBD2
V: TRBV7-9
CDR3: CASSYTGTRNTGELFF
DNA: TGTGCCAGCAGCTATACAGGGACTAGGAACACCGGGGAGCTGTTTTTT

size: NA
J: TRBJ2-7
D: TRBD1
V: TRBV5-1
CDR3: CASSLPGTGTLSYEQYF
DNA: TGCGCCAGCAGCCTGCCCGGGACAGGGACACTTTCCTACGAGCAGTACTTC

size: few
J: TRBJ2-1
D: NA
V: TRBV2
CDR3: CASKFDRSYNEQFF
DNA: TGTGCCAGCAAATTCGACAGGAGCTACAATGAGCAGTTCTTC

size: NA
J: TRBJ2-1
D: TRBD2
V: TRBV28
CDR3: CASSFYPGLAGSTFSYNEQFF
DNA: TGTGCCAGCAGTTTCTACCCAGGACTAGCGGGAAGTACTTTCTCCTACAATGAGCAGTTCTTC

size: NA
J: TRBJ2-1
D: TRBD2
V: TRBV27
CDR3: CASSVRLTSEITNEQFF
DNA: TGTGCCAGCAGCGTGCGCTTGACTAGCGAGATAACTAATGAGCAGTTCTTC

size: NA
J: TRBJ1-1
D: NA
V: TRBV7-2
CDR3: CASSLVENTEAFF
DNA: TGTGCCAGCAGCTTAGTAGAGAACACTGAAGCTTTCTTT

size: NA
J: TRBJ2-5
D: TRBD1
V: TRBV29-1
CDR3: CSVEQRDRGETQYF
DNA: TGCAGCGTCGAACAGCGGGACAGGGGAGAGACCCAGTACTTC

size: NA
J: TRBJ2-7
D: TRBD2
V: TRBV20-1
CDR3: CSARATSGRKGSYEQYF
DNA: TGCAGTGCTAGAGCGACTAGCGGGAGAAAAGGGTCTTACGAGCAGTACTTC

size: NA
J: TRBJ1-2
D: NA
V: TRBV7-9
CDR3: CASSPEGDRFYGYTF
DNA: TGTGCCAGCAGCCCGGAAGGTGACAGATTCTATGGCTACACCTTC

size: NA
J: TRBJ1-5
D: NA
V: TRBV28
CDR3: CASSRGTTRNQPQHF
DNA: TGTGCCAGCAGCCGAGGGACTACTAGGAATCAGCCCCAGCATTTT

size: NA
J: TRBJ2-1
D: TRBD1
V: TRBV20-1
CDR3: CSARTGGEHEQFF
DNA: TGCAGTGCTAGGACAGGGGGCGAACATGAGCAGTTCTTC

size: NA
J: TRBJ1-3
D: NA
V: TRBV20-1
CDR3: CSAPDPSSGNTIYF
DNA: TGCAGTGCTCCTGACCCCAGCTCTGGAAACACCATATATTTT